The 21 T cell receptor beta chains presented below share a single source sample, sequenced in a study of T cell clonality in common variable immunodeficiency. General observations from the study: Reportedly, TCR beta sequences from common variable immunodeficiency showed fewer deletions and N-nucleotide insertions.

For these TCRs, the target antigens are not known. The assay was immunoSEQ multiplex PCR, and TCRdb's table has in-frame clones only and misses some. The sample shows fewer than 25,000 clones, no singletons; the ten largest hold 6.6%. Material: peripheral blood mononuclear cells. The receptors here all came from a human donor with common variable immunodeficiency.

Notes on this clone: The read stops 3 residues short of the end of the CDR3; the missing end is completed from the germline J gene. The rearrangement uses TRBV5-6 and TRBJ2-5, with D perhaps TRBD2 (5 bases). The germline CDR1 and CDR2 sequences are SGHDT and YYEEEE. V gave up 3 bases and J gave up 4 bases, with 16 bases separating them. The CDR3 sequence is 15 residues long. The CDR3 loop is CASSSPAGVGETQYF. The CDR3 bases that were read are TGTGCCAGCAGCTCCCCGGCGGGCGTTGGAGAGACC.

In this sample, this clone turned up many times. The DNA ends 3 residues before the CDR3 does, and the rest of the CDR3 is filled in from the germline J gene. This chain connects TRBV5-4 to TRBJ2-7, with D perhaps TRBD1 (6 bases). V lost 0 bases, J lost 0 bases, and 10 bases lay in between. This CDR3 contains 15 residues. The V gene's germline CDR1 is SGHNT and CDR2 YYREEE (reference sequence). Here the CDR3 reads CASSLGQGSSYEQYF. Partial CDR3 DNA: TGTGCCAGCAGCTTGGGCCAGGGGTCCTCCTACGAG.

A word on this clone: The read ends 3 residues before the CDR3 terminus; that terminus is restored from the germline J gene. This chain joins TRBV11-1 and TRBJ2-1; TRBD1 agrees at 7 bases. In germline, CDR1 is SGHAT, CDR2 FQDESV (reference sequence). The length of the CDR3 is 15 residues. The trim removed 4 bases at V and 2 bases at J, leaving 5 bases unmatched. The CDR3 sequence: CASSSVGTAYNEQFF. Partial CDR3 DNA: TGTGCCAGCAGCTCCGTGGGGACAGCCTACAATGAG. Filled out from reference TRBV11-1 and TRBJ2-1, the complete variable domain reads EAEVAQSPRYKITEKSQAVAFWCDPISGHATLYWYRQILGQGPELLVQFQDESVVDDSQLPKDRFSAERLKGVDSTLKIQPAELGDSAMYLCASSSVGTAYNEQFFGPGTRLTVL.

About this clone itself: The read stops 3 residues short of the end of the CDR3; the missing end is completed from the germline J gene. The chain combines TRBV18 with TRBJ2-7, with 10 positions matching TRBD1. This CDR3 region has 14 residues. CDR1 is KGHSH and CDR2 is LQKENI in the germline V gene. V was pared by 6 bases and J by 2 bases, with 4 bases of the junction left unmatched. CDR3 loop: CASSGGTGAYEQYF. CDR3 bases read: TGTGCCAGCTCTGGGGGGACAGGGGCCTACGAG. Full variable domain (missing parts from reference TRBV18 and TRBJ2-7): NAGVMQNPRHLVRRRGQEARLRCSPMKGHSHVYWYRQLPEEGLKFMVYLQKENIIDESGMPKERFSAEFPKEGPSILRIQQVVRGDSAAYFCASSGGTGAYEQYFGPGTRLTVT.

A remark on this clone: The read finishes 3 residues shy of the CDR3 end, and the germline J gene is used to complete it. The chain combines TRBV6-1 with TRBJ2-7; perhaps D is TRBD1 or TRBD2 (5 bases each). This CDR3 is built from 16 residues. V gave up 0 bases and J gave up 0 bases, with 12 bases separating them. Germline V CDR1 and CDR2: MNHNS, SASEGT. The covered CDR3 bases are TGTGCCAGCAGTGAAGCGGGAGACAGAGGCTCCTACGAG. Translating gives CASSEAGDRGSYE. The entire CDR3 reads CASSEAGDRGSYEQYF.

This clone was detected many times. The CDR3 end is not reached by the read, which stops 3 residues before it; the germline J gene fills it in. This chain links TRBV29-1 with TRBJ1-2; a weak D match, TRBD1 (6 bases). CDR1 and CDR2 from the germline V gene are SQVTM and ANQGSEA. The V gene lost 4 bases and the J gene lost 2 bases, with 8 bases spanning the gap. The CDR3 loop spans 12 amino acids. CDR3 DNA (partial): TGCAGCGTTGCTCAGGGGAACTATGGC. Its protein product is CSVAQGNYG. The whole CDR3 region reads CSVAQGNYGYTF.

A note on this clone: The DNA ends 3 residues before the CDR3 does, and the rest of the CDR3 is filled in from the germline J gene. This chain links TRBV7-2 with TRBJ2-7; TRBD1 is a possible D gene (6 bases). With 5 bases removed from V and 4 bases from J, the gap between germline ends came to 12 bases. Germline V gene lookup returns CDR1 SGHTA and CDR2 FQGNSA. This CDR3 has 13 amino acids. Partial CDR3 DNA: TGTGCCAGCAGCACACGAGACAGGTACGAG. It encodes CASSTRDRYE. The CDR3 in its entirety is CASSTRDRYEQYF.

The sample holds many counts of this clone. The read is 3 residues too short to cover the CDR3 end, so that end is filled in from the germline J gene. V usage is TRBV6-2 or TRBV6-3 and J usage is TRBJ1-5; D uncertain. The CDR3 loop spans 15 amino acids. The germline V gene encodes CDR1 MNHEY and CDR2 SVGEGT. Trimming shortened V by 2 bases and J by 3 bases, and 11 bases separated the two germline ends. The CDR3 is CASSYGQAANQPQHF. CDR3 DNA (partial): TGTGCCAGCAGTTACGGGCAGGCAGCCAATCAGCCC.

Ten or more counts support this clone. The read stops 3 residues short of the end of the CDR3; the missing end is completed from the germline J gene. This rearrangement joins TRBV6-2 or TRBV6-3 to TRBJ2-2, with D perhaps TRBD1 (5 bases). The length of the CDR3 is 14 residues. Germline CDR1 MNHEY, CDR2 SVGEGT. V lost 3 bases to trimming and J lost 10 bases, with 15 bases between them. The part of the CDR3 DNA that was read is TGTGCCAGCAGTTATGTGCAGGGCCTTACGGAG. Residues: CASSYVQGLTE. The whole CDR3 region reads CASSYVQGLTELFF.

This clone was seen repeatedly, ten times or more. The read terminates 3 residues before the CDR3 end, so the remaining end is supplied by the germline J gene. This sample includes further DNA sequences coding for the same CDR3. V usage is TRBV5-4 and J usage is TRBJ2-3, with TRBD2 identical over 8 bases. This CDR3 has 15 residues. Germline loops: CDR1 SGHNT, CDR2 YYREEE (reference sequence). V shed 2 bases, J shed 2 bases, and the junction held 4 bases outside the gene matches. The sequenced CDR3 bases are TGTGCCAGCAGCTTAACGGGGGGGCCCACAGATACG. It encodes CASSLTGGPTDT. The whole CDR3 sequence reads CASSLTGGPTDTQYF.

Turning to this clone: The CDR3 end falls 3 residues outside the read, so it is completed with the germline J gene. V usage is TRBV20-1 and J usage is TRBJ2-7; D is ambiguous. V was pared by 0 bases and J by 0 bases, with 12 bases between. The CDR3 consists of 15 residues. The germline V gene has CDR1 DFQATT and CDR2 SNEGSKA (reference sequence). The part of the CDR3 DNA that was read is TGCAGTGCTAGAGATTGGTGGCAGGACTCCTACGAG. Translating it yields CSARDWWQDSYE. The complete CDR3 reads CSARDWWQDSYEQYF.

This clone was seen more than once but under ten times. Read data end 3 residues before the CDR3 end; the end is taken from the germline J gene. V usage is TRBV18 and J usage is TRBJ1-5; 8 bases match TRBD1. V was clipped by 4 bases and J by 0 bases; unmatched bases: 11. In germline, CDR1 is KGHSH, CDR2 LQKENI. The CDR3 has 18 residues. The CDR3 spells CASSLRQGSWSSNQPQHF. Partial CDR3 DNA: TGTGCCAGCTCACTTCGACAGGGGTCGTGGAGTAGCAATCAGCCC.

This clone was detected a few times. The CDR3 goes on 3 residues after the read ends, and that part is filled in from the germline J gene. The chain uses TRBV19 and TRBJ1-5; possibly TRBD1 for D (5 bases). Trimming pared 0 bases from V and 6 bases from J, leaving 9 bases between. Germline V CDR1 and CDR2: LNHDA, SQIVND (reference sequence). This CDR3 has 14 residues. This CDR3 reads CASSIEGGIQPQHF. The CDR3 DNA, read in part, is TGTGCCAGTAGTATAGAGGGGGGGATTCAGCCC. Variable domain in full (rest from reference TRBV19 and TRBJ1-5): DGGITQSPKYLFRKEGQNVTLSCEQNLNHDAMYWYRQDPGQGLRLIYYSQIVNDFQKGDIAEGYSVSREKKESFPLTVTSAQKNPTAFYLCASSIEGGIQPQHFGDGTRLSIL.

In this sample, this clone turned up many times. From the germline J gene comes the end of the CDR3, since the read stops 3 residues before it. This rearrangement joins TRBV10-3 to TRBJ2-1; 10 bases match TRBD2. Germline CDR1 ENHRY, CDR2 SYGVKD. There are 18 residues in the CDR3. The V gene end was trimmed by 2 bases and the J gene end by 3 bases; junction bases not matched to a gene: 10. This CDR3 is CAISENELLAGSYNEQFF. The DNA read from the CDR3 is TGTGCCATCAGTGAGAACGAGTTACTAGCGGGAAGCTACAATGAG.

Worth noting for this clone: The sequence runs out 3 residues before the end of the CDR3; the remainder is reconstructed from the germline J gene. The chain joins TRBV5-3 to TRBJ2-7; D not resolved. TRBV5-3 is marked as an open reading frame, function uncertain. V was shortened by 10 bases and J by 3 bases, with 5 bases between the two germline ends. The CDR3 length is 9 residues. CDR3 region: CALIYEQYF. The sequenced part of the CDR3 DNA is TGTGCCTTAATCTACGAG.

The sample holds a few counts of this clone. The covered CDR3 bases are TGTGCCAGTAATAGAGTGAGGACGGCTAGCGGGGGAACGGATACG. Amino acids: CASNRVRTASGGTDT. The full CDR3 protein is CASNRVRTASGGTDTQYF. J is TRBJ2-3 and V is TRBV19, with 10 bases matching TRBD2. The observed sequence ends 3 residues before the CDR3 terminus, with the missing tail filled in from the germline J gene. CDR1 is LNHDA, CDR2 SQIVND, per germline (reference sequence). V shed 7 bases, J shed 6 bases, and the junction held 19 bases outside the gene matches. The CDR3 contains 18 residues.

Concerning this clone: The CDR3 extends 3 residues past the end of the read, so its final part is completed from the germline J gene. The rearrangement uses TRBV20-1 and TRBJ2-1; 7 bases line up with TRBD2. Germline V lookup: CDR1 DFQATT, CDR2 SNEGSKA (reference sequence). Losses at the gene ends were 0 bases for V and 0 bases for J; bases not matched to a gene: 11. The CDR3 is 18 amino acids. Incomplete CDR3 DNA: TGCAGTGCTAGAGATTGGGCTAGCGGCCGAATCTCCTACAATGAG. The encoded protein is CSARDWASGRISYNE. The whole CDR3 protein reads CSARDWASGRISYNEQFF.

A note on this clone: The read terminates 3 residues ahead of where the CDR3 ends, so the germline J gene completes it. The genes are TRBV6-2 or TRBV6-3 and TRBJ1-5; the match to TRBD1 covers 7 bases. J gave up 0 bases and V 6 bases, and 5 bases lay outside the gene matches. Germline V lookup: CDR1 MNHEY, CDR2 SVGEGT. There are 15 residues in the CDR3. Incomplete CDR3 DNA: TGTGCCAGCAGGTCGACAGGGATTAGCAATCAGCCC. Translated, it gives CASRSTGISNQP. The full CDR3 sequence reads CASRSTGISNQPQHF.

This clone was seen many times. The read terminates 3 residues ahead of where the CDR3 ends, so the germline J gene completes it. The chain is built from TRBV20-1 and TRBJ2-7; 10 bases fit TRBD2. V lost 6 bases to trimming and J lost 1 base; unmatched junction nucleotides: 12. The germline CDR1 and CDR2 sequences are DFQATT and SNEGSKA (reference sequence). CDR3 size: 16 residues. The CDR3 sequence is CSAPPLPGLASYEQYF. The CDR3 bases that were read are TGCAGTGCCCCTCCGCTTCCGGGACTAGCGTCCTACGAG.

Points on this clone: With the read ending 3 residues before the CDR3 end, the germline J gene is used to fill in that end. The chain links TRBV6-1 to TRBJ1-1; D might be TRBD1 (5 bases). Germline V gene lookup returns CDR1 MNHNS and CDR2 SASEGT. The CDR3 contains 19 residues. V was shortened by 1 base and J by 0 bases, with 21 bases between the two germline ends. CDR3 region: CASSEVRGTSTRMNTEAFF. The CDR3 bases that were read are TGTGCCAGCAGTGAAGTTCGGGGGACCTCCACCCGTATGAACACTGAA.

This clone has only a few counts. The read ends 3 residues before the CDR3 terminus; that terminus is restored from the germline J gene. This rearrangement joins TRBV30 to TRBJ2-3; D not resolved. The V gene's germline CDR1 is GTSNPN and CDR2 SVGIG (reference sequence). Trimming shortened V by 0 bases and J by 6 bases, and 7 bases separated the two germline ends. The CDR3 sequence is 12 residues long. CDR3 DNA, as far as it was read: TGTGCCTGGAGTGTAACCAGGGATACG. Translating it yields CAWSVTRDT. The entire CDR3 protein reads CAWSVTRDTQYF.